This T cell receptor (beta chain) was sequenced during a study of blood T cell repertoires in COVID-19. About the research overall: Researchers got acute and convalescent COVID-19 samples from the United States, Italy and Spain. Sample material is recorded as cDNA or gDNA derived from T cells, B-cell-depleted T cells, or PBMCs.

The data were produced by immunoSEQ multiplex PCR, yet TCRdb's version contains in-frame clones alone and is incomplete. Of around 700,000 clones listed, 85% to 90% are singletons. Sequencing was performed on peripheral blood. The TCR was taken from a woman under 30 with acute or convalescent COVID-19.

The CDR3 region has the DNA TGTGCCAGCAGCCGATCCCAGGGGGCGGCTGAAGCTTTCTTT. This gives the protein CASSRSQGAAEAFF. The genes are TRBV6-5 and TRBJ1-1; 8 bases agree with TRBD1. Trimming removed 6 bases from V and 6 bases from J; junction bases left unmatched: 9. The CDR3 covers 14 residues. Germline CDR1 MNHEY, CDR2 SVGAGI.